A selection of T cell receptor beta chains follows, all from one sample in a study of blood T cell repertoires in COVID-19. Clones were read by immunoSEQ multiplex PCR, and TCRdb kept only the in-frame ones, dropping some. Of a few hundred thousand clones detected, about 88% appear once; the ten largest clones hold 2.5% to 3%. Material for sequencing was PBMCs or T cells enriched from blood (not recorded which). Receptors originate from a woman aged 30 to 39 who had recovered from COVID-19. CDR3s include the opening cysteine and the closing phenylalanine or tryptophan. The D gene is left open where the match is weak. Size tells how often a clone was seen (once, few, many) or the class of an expanded clone, and some rows leave it out.

V gene	J gene	clone size	D gene	CDR3 protein	CDR3 DNA
TRBV4-1	TRBJ1-4	-	TRBD1	CASSQVGRGSEKLFF	TGCGCCAGCAGCCAAGTTGGCAGGGGGAGCGAAAAACTGTTTTTT
TRBV2	TRBJ1-1	-	-	CASSEFGERTEAFF	TGTGCCAGCAGTGAATTCGGTGAGAGGACTGAAGCTTTCTTT
TRBV27	TRBJ2-2	-	-	CASSFSGTLNTGELFF	TGTGCCAGCAGTTTTTCGGGAACCTTGAACACCGGGGAGCTGTTTTTT
TRBV9	TRBJ1-6	-	TRBD1	CASSVGTGGNSPLHF	TGTGCCAGCAGCGTAGGGACAGGGGGTAATTCACCCCTCCACTTT
TRBV12-3/TRBV12-4	TRBJ1-5	-	-	CASSLQGQPQHF	TGTGCCAGCAGTTTACAGGGGCAGCCCCAGCATTTT
TRBV5-4	TRBJ2-7	-	TRBD2	CASSFFGLAGGTDEQYF	TGTGCCAGCAGCTTTTTCGGACTAGCGGGAGGGACGGACGAGCAGTACTTC
TRBV28	TRBJ1-2	-	TRBD1	CASSWTGDPVGYTF	TGTGCCAGCAGTTGGACAGGGGATCCGGTGGGCTACACCTTC
TRBV5-1	TRBJ2-3	few	TRBD2	CASSWGTRLSTDTQYF	TGCGCCAGCAGCTGGGGGACTAGACTAAGCACAGATACGCAGTATTTT
TRBV20-1	TRBJ2-1	-	TRBD2	CSASRTSGRGSYNEQFF	TGCAGTGCTAGTCGGACTAGCGGGAGGGGCTCCTACAATGAGCAGTTCTTC
TRBV7-2	TRBJ1-6	-	-	CASSLELWSPLHF	TGTGCCAGCAGCTTAGAGCTCTGGTCACCCCTCCACTTT
TRBV5-1	TRBJ2-7	-	TRBD1	CASSSDGQGSREQYF	TGCGCCAGCAGCTCGGACGGACAGGGGTCTCGCGAGCAGTACTTC
TRBV5-1	TRBJ2-7	-	-	CASRPGTYLYEQYF	TGCGCCAGCCGTCCCGGGACATATCTCTACGAGCAGTACTTC
TRBV2	TRBJ2-3	once	TRBD2	CASSVTSGTADTQYF	TGTGCCAGCAGTGTGACTAGCGGGACGGCAGATACGCAGTATTTT
TRBV5-1	TRBJ2-1	-	-	CASSLADAYNEQFF	TGCGCCAGCAGCTTAGCGGACGCCTACAATGAGCAGTTCTTC
TRBV30	TRBJ2-4	-	TRBD1	CAWSVGTGSGIQYF	TGTGCCTGGAGTGTAGGGACAGGGTCGGGCATTCAGTACTTC
TRBV9	TRBJ2-6	-	TRBD2	CASSATGGAGANVLTF	TGTGCCAGCAGCGCCACTGGGGGGGCTGGGGCCAACGTCCTGACTTTC
TRBV13	TRBJ1-1	-	-	CASSQTIEAFF	TGTGCCAGCAGCCAAACTATTGAAGCTTTCTTT
TRBV5-4	TRBJ1-6	-	TRBD1	CASSSRTGGNSPLHF	TGTGCCAGCAGCTCCAGGACAGGGGGTAATTCACCCCTCCACTTT
TRBV4-2	TRBJ2-1	-	TRBD1	CASSQLDREVNEQFF	TGTGCCAGCAGCCAATTGGACAGGGAGGTGAATGAGCAGTTCTTC
TRBV15	TRBJ2-1	once	TRBD1	CATSRSGGQGHSEQFF	TGTGCCACCAGCAGATCTGGGGGACAGGGGCATAGTGAGCAGTTCTTC
TRBV18	TRBJ2-5	-	-	CASSPWAGEQETQYF	TGTGCCAGCTCACCATGGGCAGGGGAGCAAGAGACCCAGTACTTC
TRBV11-2	TRBJ2-5	-	TRBD2	CASSAGTSGPETQYF	TGTGCCAGCAGCGCCGGGACTAGCGGGCCAGAGACCCAGTACTTC
TRBV6-1	TRBJ2-7	-	-	CASSEKGVSYEQYF	TGTGCCAGCAGTGAAAAGGGGGTATCCTACGAGCAGTACTTC
TRBV2	TRBJ1-1	-	-	CASSPPWNTEAFF	TGTGCCAGCAGTCCTCCCTGGAACACTGAAGCTTTCTTT
TRBV9	TRBJ1-1	-	-	CASSASTLNTEAFF	TGTGCCAGCAGCGCCAGTACACTGAACACTGAAGCTTTCTTT
TRBV2	TRBJ2-2	once	TRBD1	CASREQGPNTGELFF	TGTGCCAGCAGAGAACAGGGGCCGAACACCGGGGAGCTGTTTTTT
TRBV5-1	TRBJ1-6	-	TRBD1	CASSGGQGANSPLHF	TGCGCCAGCAGCGGGGGACAGGGAGCGAACTCACCCCTCCACTTT
TRBV2	TRBJ1-6	-	-	CASRVAGPNSPLHF	TGTGCCAGCAGGGTGGCAGGGCCGAATTCACCCCTCCACTTT
TRBV28	TRBJ2-7	-	-	CASSLSFYEQYF	TGTGCCAGCAGTCTTAGCTTCTACGAGCAGTACTTC
TRBV29-1	TRBJ1-1	-	TRBD1	CSVDTGATEAFF	TGCAGCGTTGATACAGGGGCCACTGAAGCTTTCTTT
TRBV29-1	TRBJ2-7	-	TRBD2	CSVEKTSGTYEQYF	TGCAGCGTTGAAAAGACTAGCGGGACCTACGAGCAGTACTTC
TRBV10-1	TRBJ1-5	-	TRBD1	CASSTGGGNQPQHF	TGCGCCAGCAGCACAGGGGGCGGCAATCAGCCCCAGCATTTT
TRBV28	TRBJ1-1	-	-	CASSLRDNAYTEAFF	TGTGCCAGCAGTCTCCGGGACAACGCTTACACTGAAGCTTTCTTT
TRBV7-2	TRBJ1-1	-	-	CASSLGAAEAFF	TGTGCCAGCAGCTTAGGGGCTGCTGAAGCTTTCTTT
TRBV15	TRBJ2-3	-	-	CATSRDSRGKTDTQYF	TGTGCCACCAGCAGAGATTCCAGGGGTAAGACAGATACGCAGTATTTT
TRBV7-6	TRBJ2-7	-	-	CASSTGADEQYF	TGTGCCAGCAGCACTGGGGCCGACGAGCAGTACTTC
TRBV19	TRBJ1-5	-	-	CASRTSGGSNQPQHF	TGTGCCAGTAGGACTTCCGGGGGTTCTAATCAGCCCCAGCATTTT
TRBV19	TRBJ1-5	-	-	CASHLSGGARSNQPQHF	TGTGCCAGTCATCTTAGCGGGGGAGCGCGCAGCAATCAGCCCCAGCATTTT
TRBV9	TRBJ2-3	-	TRBD2	CASSPGRGSTDTQYF	TGTGCCAGCAGCCCGGGGCGGGGGAGCACAGATACGCAGTATTTT
TRBV19	TRBJ2-1	-	-	CASRLALGSYNEQFF	TGTGCCAGTAGACTAGCTTTGGGATCCTACAATGAGCAGTTCTTC
TRBV5-1	TRBJ1-1	-	-	CASSSPDRNTEAFF	TGCGCCAGCAGCTCCCCCGACAGGAACACTGAAGCTTTCTTT
TRBV4-1	TRBJ2-3	-	-	CASSQDGRGDTQYF	TGCGCCAGCAGCCAAGATGGCAGGGGAGATACGCAGTATTTT
TRBV30	TRBJ2-7	-	-	CAWSSSAGYEQYF	TGTGCCTGGAGTTCTTCCGCGGGCTACGAGCAGTACTTC
TRBV6-4	TRBJ1-1	-	-	CASRNRAQNTEAFF	TGTGCCAGCAGAAACAGGGCCCAGAACACTGAAGCTTTCTTT